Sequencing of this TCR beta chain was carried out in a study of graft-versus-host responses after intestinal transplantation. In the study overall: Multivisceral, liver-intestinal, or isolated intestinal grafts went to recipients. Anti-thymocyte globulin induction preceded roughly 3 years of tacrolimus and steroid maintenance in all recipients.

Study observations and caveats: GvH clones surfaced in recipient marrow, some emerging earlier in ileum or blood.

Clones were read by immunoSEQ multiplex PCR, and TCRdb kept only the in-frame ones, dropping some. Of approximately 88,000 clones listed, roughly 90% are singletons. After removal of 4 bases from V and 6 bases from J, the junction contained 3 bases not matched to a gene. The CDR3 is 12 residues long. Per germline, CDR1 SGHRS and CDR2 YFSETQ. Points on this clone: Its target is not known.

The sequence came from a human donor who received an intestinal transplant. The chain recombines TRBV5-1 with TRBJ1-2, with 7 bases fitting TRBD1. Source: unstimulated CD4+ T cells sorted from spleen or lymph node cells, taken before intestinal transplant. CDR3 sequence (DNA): TGCGCCAGCAGCCTAGGGACAGATGGCTACACCTTC. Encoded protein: CASSLGTDGYTF.